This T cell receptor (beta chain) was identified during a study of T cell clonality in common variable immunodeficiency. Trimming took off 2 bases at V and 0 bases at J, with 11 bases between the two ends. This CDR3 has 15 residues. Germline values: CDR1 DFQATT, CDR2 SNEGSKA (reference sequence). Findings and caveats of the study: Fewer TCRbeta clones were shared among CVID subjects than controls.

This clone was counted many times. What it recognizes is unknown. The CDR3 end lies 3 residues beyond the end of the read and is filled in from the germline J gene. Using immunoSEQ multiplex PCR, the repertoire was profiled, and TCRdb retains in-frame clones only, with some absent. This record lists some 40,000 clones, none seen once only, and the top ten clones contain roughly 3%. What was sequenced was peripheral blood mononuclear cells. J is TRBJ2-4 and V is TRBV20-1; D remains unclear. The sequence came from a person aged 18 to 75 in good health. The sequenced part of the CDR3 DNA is TGCAGTGCTAGATCCAGTTTTGCAGCCAAAAACATT. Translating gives CSARSSFAAKNI. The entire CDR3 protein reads CSARSSFAAKNIQYF.